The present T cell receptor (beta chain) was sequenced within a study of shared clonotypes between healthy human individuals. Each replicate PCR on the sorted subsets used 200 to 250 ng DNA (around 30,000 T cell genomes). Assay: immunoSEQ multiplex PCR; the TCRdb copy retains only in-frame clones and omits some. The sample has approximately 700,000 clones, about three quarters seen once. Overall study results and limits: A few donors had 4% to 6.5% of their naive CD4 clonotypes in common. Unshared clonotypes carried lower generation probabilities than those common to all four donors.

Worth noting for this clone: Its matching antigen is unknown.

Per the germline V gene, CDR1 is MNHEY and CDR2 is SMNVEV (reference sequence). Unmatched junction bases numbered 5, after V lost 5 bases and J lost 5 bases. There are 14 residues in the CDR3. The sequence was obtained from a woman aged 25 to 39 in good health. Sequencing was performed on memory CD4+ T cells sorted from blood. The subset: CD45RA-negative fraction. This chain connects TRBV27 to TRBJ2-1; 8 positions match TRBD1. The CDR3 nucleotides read TGTGCCAGCAGTCGACAGGGGTTAGACAATGAGCAGTTCTTC. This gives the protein CASSRQGLDNEQFF.